This section outlines one TCR beta chain sequence together with its context. Its antigen is currently not known. No qualities accompany the bases; no much larger clone lies one base away. PBMCs were isolated by Ficoll-Paque density gradient centrifugation. This sample is part of a study of T-cell memory formation after mild COVID-19 listed by TCRdb under 2021. The study in broad terms: TCR sequence clusters from the two donors were largely donor specific. T-cell clones expanding and contracting after mild COVID-19 in two donors were tracked by longitudinal TCRalpha and TCRbeta repertoire sequencing. Two young, previously healthy adult volunteers made up the cohort, one male and one female. Overall study results and their limits: Contracting CD4+ clones were located mainly in the CM and EM memory subsets, whereas CD8+ clones were found to be enriched in EMRA. Whether the second-wave clones peaking on day 37 were SARS-CoV-2 specific was not confirmed. Clones that contracted from day 15 to 85 showed balanced CD4/CD8 phenotypes, whereas a second wave of clones that expanded from day 15 to 37 leaned towards CD4+. The study covered only a couple of mild cases, and larger cohorts including severe cases with pre-infection samples were considered necessary. Some responding clones were detected in pre-infection memory, which suggested that pre-existing cross-reactive memory T cells had joined the SARS-CoV-2 response.

Looking up the germline V gene (reference sequence) yields CDR1 SGHNT and CDR2 YYREEE. From cysteine to phenylalanine, the CDR3 is 16 amino acids long. Only CDR3 DNA is held: 48 bases, read in frame from base 1. V has 3 bases trimmed and J has 4 bases trimmed; junction bases matching no gene number 9. These reads were obtained on an Illumina NovaSeq 6000. cDNA libraries for TCRalpha and TCRbeta were prepared by 5'RACE using constant-segment primers, with sample barcodes and unique molecular identifiers added. RNA was extracted from every sample with Trizol reagent. Libraries were amplified in two PCR steps, with a second sample barcode and Illumina TruSeq adapters added in the second step. Libraries were sequenced on an Illumina NovaSeq with 2 x 150 bp paired-end reads. As for the original processing: Demultiplexing of reads and collapsing into UMI-guided consensus sequences were performed with migec v1.2.7. Using mixcr v2.1.11, UMI consensuses were aligned to TRA and TRB V and J templates and then assembled into clonotypes. A clonotype was counted as expanded or contracted only when both edgeR and NoisET called the clonotype significant, with the noise models trained on biological replicates. For edgeR calls, the cutoffs were a false discovery rate-adjusted p below 0.01 and a log2 fold-change threshold of 1. PCA with hierarchical clustering of max-normalized trajectories of the 1000 most abundant clonotypes was used as exploratory dynamics analysis. The CD4 or CD8 phenotype of responding clones was assigned using the separately sequenced CD4+ and CD8+ repertoires. TCRdb trimmed the raw reads at Q25, called clones with MiXCR and kept productive beta chains. Each CDR3 protein gets just one entry, which takes the most common genes and DNA from the rows behind it. These V and J calls rely on TCRdb rather than the paper's analysis. The sample has 200,000 to 300,000 distinct CDR3 sequences on record, about 16% of them singletons. Together, the top ten hold 2% to 2.5% of the sample.

This sequence uses TRBV5-4 and TRBJ2-2, with TRBD1 matching 7 junction bases. The specimen sequenced was PBMCs or a T cell subset sorted from them (not recorded which). The sequence came from an adult woman who had mild COVID-19 (a few samples of this study predate the infection). The sample titles of this study are shuffled in the database, so cell type and time point are left out; the donor was told from shared clones. This receptor carries the CDR3 CASSSDRVRSTGELFF. In nucleotides, the sequence is TGTGCCAGCAGCTCCGACAGGGTTAGAAGCACCGGGGAGCTGTTTTTT.